This entry lists 5 T cell receptor beta chains sequenced from one sample in a study of T cells after yellow fever vaccination (dated by TCRdb to 2018 to 2020). The library came from 5' RACE. For sequencing, an Illumina NovaSeq 6000 was employed. The public reads were reprocessed in TCRdb via fastp at Q25 and MiXCR, keeping in-frame beta chains. Each entry merges the rows of one CDR3 protein and shows their most common DNA and genes. Counted in this sample were some 300,000 distinct CDR3 sequences; approximately 10% of them appeared once. 3% to 4% of the sample is in the top ten clones. According to the study, the label for this sample's treatment or condition signals: live attenuated yellow fever vaccine strain. The starting material was CD4+ T cells sorted from PBMCs, obtained 5 days after the yellow fever booster vaccination. These receptors originate from a man younger than 30 who received the YFV17D yellow fever vaccine.

This clonotype has a handful of counts. V usage is TRBV12-5 and J usage is TRBJ2-5, with 7 positions matching TRBD2. CDR3 length: 12 amino acids. The V gene end was trimmed by 3 bases and the J gene end by 10 bases; junction bases not matched to a gene: 5. Germline CDR1 is LGHNT and CDR2 is FRNRAP. In DNA, the CDR3 is TGTGCTAGTGGTTTCTCCCCGGGGGGCCAGTACTTC. As protein: CASGFSPGGQYF.

This clonotype was counted between two and nine times. This rearrangement joins TRBV5-1 to TRBJ2-7; TRBD1 might be the D (7 bases). Trimming removed 4 bases at V and 0 bases at J, with 17 bases between. Germline CDR1 SGHRS, CDR2 YFSETQ. CDR3 length: 16 amino acids. Here the CDR3 reads CASSGGGPRLSYEQYF. In nucleotides, the CDR3 is TGCGCCAGCAGCGGAGGGGGCCCGCGACTCTCCTACGAGCAGTACTTC. The whole variable domain, remainder taken from reference TRBV5-1 and TRBJ2-7, is KAGVTQTPRYLIKTRGQQVTLSCSPISGHRSVSWYQQTPGQGLQFLFEYFSETQRNKGNFPGRFSGRQFSNSRSEMNVSTLELGDSALYLCASSGGGPRLSYEQYFGPGTRLTVT.

The V and J genes are TRBV4-3 and TRBJ2-1; TRBD2 matches at 9 bases. Trimming cost V 5 bases and J 5 bases; bases outside gene matches: 7. The CDR3 is 15 residues long. CDR1 and CDR2 (germline): LGHNA, YSLEER. DNA for the CDR3: TGCGCCAGCAGCAGGGGCGGGGGGGCTGACAATGAGCAGTTCTTC. Translating gives CASSRGGGADNEQFF.

Many counts were recorded for this clonotype. The gene calls are TRBV6-6 and TRBJ1-2; D gene unclear. With 0 bases removed from V and 6 bases from J, the gap between germline ends came to 11 bases. CDR1 and CDR2 (germline): MNHNY, SVGAGI (reference sequence). CDR3 length: 14 residues. The CDR3 protein is CASSYSTRGNGYTF. CDR3 nucleotide sequence: TGTGCCAGCAGTTACTCCACCCGGGGTAATGGCTACACCTTC.

This chain uses TRBV19 with TRBJ2-2; D unclear. CDR3 length: 14 amino acids. The V gene lost 3 bases and the J gene lost 0 bases, with 5 bases spanning the gap. Per the germline V gene, CDR1 is LNHDA and CDR2 is SQIVND (reference sequence). The CDR3 DNA reads TGTGCCAGTAGTATTCAATCGAACACCGGGGAGCTGTTTTTT. It specifies CASSIQSNTGELFF. Filled out from reference TRBV19 and TRBJ2-2, the complete variable domain reads DGGITQSPKYLFRKEGQNVTLSCEQNLNHDAMYWYRQDPGQGLRLIYYSQIVNDFQKGDIAEGYSVSREKKESFPLTVTSAQKNPTAFYLCASSIQSNTGELFFGEGSRLTVL.